Sequencing of this T cell receptor (beta chain) was carried out in a study of blood T cell repertoires in COVID-19. Overall study context: Whether acute or convalescent, the COVID-19 samples came from the United States, Italy and Spain.

The study recruited people aged about 18 to 95 years across 20 to 30 US areas. Cohort assignment relied on participant-reported clinical history. All recovered Cohort 3 donors got two negative PCRs, got clearance, or saw symptom resolution. Libraries were prepared by immunoSEQ multiplex PCR; TCRdb keeps only in-frame clonotypes and omits some of them. Of approximately 160,000 clones listed, 75% to 90% were seen once; the top ten hold 4% to 4.5%. Looked up from germline, CDR1 is MGHDK and CDR2 is SYGVNS. There are 16 residues in the CDR3. V gave up 1 base and J gave up 6 bases, with 16 bases separating them.

The origin of this receptor is a woman aged 50 to 60 who had recovered from COVID-19. Sequences were obtained from PBMCs or T cells enriched from blood (not recorded which). The chain is built from TRBV25-1 and TRBJ2-1; TRBD2 is a possible D gene (6 bases). The CDR3 DNA reads as TGTGCCAGCAGTGAATTTGTCGGGACTTATTTCAATGAGCAGTTCTTC. Protein: CASSEFVGTYFNEQFF.